These T cell receptor beta chains were read from a single sample in a study of CD8 T cells in Susac syndrome. In TCRdb, the immunoSEQ multiplex PCR reads were re-called with MiXCR into one record per CDR3 protein. The repertoire holds about 130,000 distinct CDR3 sequences, with more than 75% as singletons. Sequenced input: CD8+ T cells from PBMCs. These receptors all come from a human donor with multiple sclerosis. CDR3s include the opening cysteine and the closing phenylalanine or tryptophan. Fields, in order: J gene, D gene, V gene, clone size, CDR3 protein, CDR3 DNA. D genes are given only for firm matches. The listing skips clone size in some rows; elsewhere it reads once, few, many or a size class.

J gene: TRBJ2-7; D gene: TRBD2; V gene: TRBV27; clone size: .; CDR3 protein: CASSFASGAYEQYF; CDR3 DNA: TGTGCCAGCAGTTTCGCTAGCGGCGCCTACGAGCAGTACTTC
J gene: TRBJ2-7; D gene: TRBD2; V gene: TRBV7-6; clone size: .; CDR3 protein: CASSSGGASYEQYF; CDR3 DNA: TGTGCCAGCAGCTCGGGGGGGGCCTCCTACGAGCAGTACTTC
J gene: TRBJ1-1; D gene: .; V gene: TRBV13; clone size: .; CDR3 protein: CASSPSTNTEAFF; CDR3 DNA: TGTGCCAGCAGCCCATCGACGAACACTGAAGCTTTCTTT
J gene: TRBJ2-7; D gene: .; V gene: TRBV3-1; clone size: few; CDR3 protein: CASSQGRSLYEQYF; CDR3 DNA: TGTGCCAGCAGCCAAGGACGGTCCCTCTACGAGCAGTACTTC
J gene: TRBJ1-3; D gene: .; V gene: TRBV6-5; clone size: .; CDR3 protein: CASSYSNINLSGNTIYF; CDR3 DNA: TGTGCCAGCAGTTACTCGAATATTAATCTCTCTGGAAACACCATATATTTT
J gene: TRBJ1-1; D gene: .; V gene: TRBV10-3; clone size: .; CDR3 protein: CAIVDGTEAFF; CDR3 DNA: TGTGCCATCGTTGATGGGACTGAAGCTTTCTTT
J gene: TRBJ2-5; D gene: .; V gene: TRBV6-1; clone size: .; CDR3 protein: CASSAWEVPYQETQYF; CDR3 DNA: TGTGCCAGCAGCGCTTGGGAGGTCCCGTACCAAGAGACCCAGTACTTC
J gene: TRBJ2-1; D gene: TRBD2; V gene: TRBV4-1; clone size: .; CDR3 protein: CASSQQAGVVYNEQFF; CDR3 DNA: TGCGCCAGCAGCCAACAAGCGGGAGTCGTCTACAATGAGCAGTTCTTC
J gene: TRBJ2-7; D gene: .; V gene: TRBV12-3/TRBV12-4; clone size: .; CDR3 protein: CASSSITTFYEQYF; CDR3 DNA: TGTGCCAGCAGTTCCATAACTACCTTCTACGAGCAGTACTTC
J gene: TRBJ2-1; D gene: .; V gene: TRBV9; clone size: once; CDR3 protein: CASSVATWELYNEQFF; CDR3 DNA: TGTGCCAGCAGCGTAGCTACGTGGGAGCTATACAATGAGCAGTTCTTC
J gene: TRBJ1-1; D gene: .; V gene: TRBV28; clone size: .; CDR3 protein: CASSFPLIGTDTEAFF; CDR3 DNA: TGTGCCAGCAGTTTCCCCCTCATCGGCACAGACACTGAAGCTTTCTTT
J gene: TRBJ1-3; D gene: .; V gene: TRBV5-4; clone size: .; CDR3 protein: CASSETGSSGNTIYF; CDR3 DNA: TGTGCCAGCAGCGAAACAGGGAGCTCTGGAAACACCATATATTTT
J gene: TRBJ1-3; D gene: .; V gene: TRBV10-2; clone size: once; CDR3 protein: CASSEGEPGNTIYF; CDR3 DNA: TGCGCCAGCTCGGAGGGGGAACCTGGAAACACCATATATTTT
J gene: TRBJ2-3; D gene: TRBD2; V gene: TRBV3-1; clone size: .; CDR3 protein: CASSPLTSGNTDTQYF; CDR3 DNA: TGTGCCAGCAGCCCCCTGACTAGCGGAAACACAGATACGCAGTATTTT
J gene: TRBJ1-1; D gene: TRBD1; V gene: TRBV29-1; clone size: .; CDR3 protein: CSVDPGQGNTEAFF; CDR3 DNA: TGCAGCGTTGACCCGGGACAGGGGAACACTGAAGCTTTCTTT
J gene: TRBJ1-1; D gene: .; V gene: TRBV28; clone size: .; CDR3 protein: CASSPSNTEAFF; CDR3 DNA: TGTGCCAGCAGTCCGTCGAACACTGAAGCTTTCTTT
J gene: TRBJ2-7; D gene: TRBD2; V gene: TRBV6-2/TRBV6-3; clone size: .; CDR3 protein: CASSYGAGGREQYF; CDR3 DNA: TGTGCCAGCAGTTATGGAGCGGGAGGGCGTGAGCAGTACTTC
J gene: TRBJ1-4; D gene: .; V gene: TRBV14; clone size: .; CDR3 protein: CASSHYPGSGVIQKLFF; CDR3 DNA: TGTGCCAGCAGCCATTACCCTGGTTCCGGCGTCATTCAAAAACTGTTTTTT
J gene: TRBJ2-5; D gene: TRBD1; V gene: TRBV20-1; clone size: .; CDR3 protein: CSARDDGTGEETQYF; CDR3 DNA: TGCAGTGCTAGAGATGACGGGACAGGGGAAGAGACCCAGTACTTC
J gene: TRBJ2-5; D gene: .; V gene: TRBV7-8; clone size: once; CDR3 protein: CASSVQGEETQYF; CDR3 DNA: TGTGCCAGCAGCGTACAGGGAGAAGAGACCCAGTACTTC
J gene: TRBJ1-3; D gene: TRBD1; V gene: TRBV7-6; clone size: .; CDR3 protein: CASSTRTGGDSGNTIYF; CDR3 DNA: TGTGCCAGCAGCACCCGGACAGGGGGGGACTCTGGAAACACCATATATTTT
J gene: TRBJ2-5; D gene: TRBD1; V gene: TRBV29-1; clone size: .; CDR3 protein: CSVDETGGQETQYF; CDR3 DNA: TGCAGCGTTGATGAGACAGGGGGCCAAGAGACCCAGTACTTC
J gene: TRBJ2-3; D gene: .; V gene: TRBV27; clone size: .; CDR3 protein: CASSLLVADRTDTQYF; CDR3 DNA: TGTGCCAGCAGTTTACTGGTAGCGGACCGCACAGATACGCAGTATTTT
J gene: TRBJ2-1; D gene: .; V gene: TRBV6-2/TRBV6-3; clone size: .; CDR3 protein: CASSCPQGSSYNEQFF; CDR3 DNA: TGTGCCAGCAGTTGCCCGCAGGGCAGCTCCTACAATGAGCAGTTCTTC
J gene: TRBJ1-4; D gene: .; V gene: TRBV4-1; clone size: .; CDR3 protein: CASSLPRSPNEKLFF; CDR3 DNA: TGCGCCAGCAGCCTTCCCCGGAGCCCCAATGAAAAACTGTTTTTT
J gene: TRBJ2-4; D gene: .; V gene: TRBV6-2/TRBV6-3; clone size: .; CDR3 protein: CASTLGGMSIQYF; CDR3 DNA: TGTGCCAGCACCCTAGGGGGAATGAGCATTCAGTACTTC
J gene: TRBJ2-7; D gene: TRBD1; V gene: TRBV6-5; clone size: .; CDR3 protein: CASSKGTGGHEQYF; CDR3 DNA: TGTGCCAGCAGTAAGGGGACAGGGGGGCACGAGCAGTACTTC
J gene: TRBJ2-7; D gene: .; V gene: TRBV29-1; clone size: .; CDR3 protein: CSVEGGQAEQYF; CDR3 DNA: TGCAGCGTTGAAGGCGGTCAGGCCGAGCAGTACTTC
J gene: TRBJ2-7; D gene: .; V gene: TRBV14; clone size: .; CDR3 protein: CASSQENGEQYF; CDR3 DNA: TGTGCCAGCAGCCAAGAAAATGGCGAGCAGTACTTC
J gene: TRBJ1-1; D gene: .; V gene: TRBV7-9; clone size: .; CDR3 protein: CASSWGVGEAFF; CDR3 DNA: TGTGCCAGCAGCTGGGGGGTAGGTGAAGCTTTCTTT